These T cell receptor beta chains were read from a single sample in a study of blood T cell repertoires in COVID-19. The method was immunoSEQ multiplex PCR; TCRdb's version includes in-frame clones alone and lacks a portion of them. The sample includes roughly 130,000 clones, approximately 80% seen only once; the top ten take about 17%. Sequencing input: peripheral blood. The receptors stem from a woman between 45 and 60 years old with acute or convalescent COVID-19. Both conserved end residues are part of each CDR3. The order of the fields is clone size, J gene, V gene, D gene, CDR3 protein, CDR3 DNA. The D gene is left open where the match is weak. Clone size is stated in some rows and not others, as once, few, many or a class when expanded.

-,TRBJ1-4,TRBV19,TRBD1,CASSAGTANEKLFF,TGTGCCAGTAGCGCCGGGACAGCTAATGAAAAACTGTTTTTT
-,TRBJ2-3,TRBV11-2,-,CASSLFGEPTDTQYF,TGTGCCAGCAGCTTGTTCGGGGAGCCCACAGATACGCAGTATTTT
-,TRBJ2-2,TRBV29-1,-,CSVIRSDSSITGELFF,TGCAGCGTTATAAGATCGGACAGTTCTATCACCGGGGAGCTGTTTTTT
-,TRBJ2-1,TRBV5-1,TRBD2,CASSFETSGASSYNEQFF,TGCGCCAGCAGCTTCGAGACTAGCGGGGCTAGCTCCTACAATGAGCAGTTCTTC
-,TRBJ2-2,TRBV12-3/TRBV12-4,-,CASTSTRAGELFF,TGTGCCAGCACCTCCACTAGGGCCGGGGAGCTGTTTTTT
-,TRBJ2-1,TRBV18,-,CASSPIGGQGSYEQFF,TGTGCCAGCTCACCCATCGGGGGGCAAGGATCGTATGAGCAGTTCTTC
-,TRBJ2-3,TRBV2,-,CASSEGSYSVQYF,TGTGCCAGCAGTGAAGGTTCATACTCCGTGCAGTATTTT
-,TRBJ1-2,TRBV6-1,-,CASSENGGWGYTF,TGTGCCAGCAGTGAAAACGGGGGGTGGGGCTACACCTTC
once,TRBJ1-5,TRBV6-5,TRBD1,CASSQQGTGNQPQHF,TGTGCCAGCAGCCAACAGGGGACGGGCAATCAGCCCCAGCATTTT
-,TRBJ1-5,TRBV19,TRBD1,CASSIGTGPGKPQHF,TGTGCCAGTAGTATAGGGACAGGGCCGGGAAAGCCCCAGCATTTT
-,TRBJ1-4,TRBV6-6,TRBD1,CASSYRTGGEKLFF,TGTGCCAGCAGTTACAGGACAGGGGGTGAAAAACTGTTTTTT
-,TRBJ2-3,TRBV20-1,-,CSANSLDTQYF,TGCAGTGCTAATAGCTTAGATACGCAGTATTTT
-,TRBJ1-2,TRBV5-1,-,CASSPDSLYGYTF,TGCGCCAGCAGCCCGGACAGCCTCTATGGCTACACCTTC
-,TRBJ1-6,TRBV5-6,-,CASSPPGGSSPLHF,TGTGCCAGCAGCCCCCCGGGGGGTAGTTCACCCCTCCACTTT